This T cell receptor beta chain stems from a study of blood T cell repertoires in COVID-19. Study background: The origin of the acute and convalescent COVID-19 samples was the United States, Italy and Spain. PBMCs, B-cell-depleted T cells, or T cells provided the cDNA or gDNA that made up the material.

Original methodology: By means of reference gene primer amplification, nucleated cell counts were estimated. Clones were sequenced by immunoSEQ multiplex PCR, and TCRdb holds only the in-frame ones, with some missing. That table is the source of V, J and clone size, and D and trimming were worked out from the DNA. Of about 85,000 clones listed, approximately 88% are singletons. CDR1 and CDR2 (germline): SGHNT, YYREEE (reference sequence). The V segment lost 0 bases and the J segment 4 bases; nucleotides outside the gene matches: 5. This CDR3 region has 15 residues. The chain recombines TRBV5-4 with TRBJ1-2, with 8 nucleotides matching TRBD1. The source of this sequence is a man aged 60 to 75 with acute or convalescent COVID-19. Sequencing was carried out using peripheral blood. CDR3 amino acids: CASSLERDRSYGYTF. Written as DNA, the CDR3 is TGTGCCAGCAGCTTGGAGCGGGACAGGTCCTATGGCTACACCTTC. Drawing the rest from reference TRBV5-4 and TRBJ1-2, the complete variable domain is ETGVTQSPTHLIKTRGQQVTLRCSSQSGHNTVSWYQQALGQGPQFIFQYYREEENGRGNFPPRFSGLQFPNYSSELNVNALELDDSALYLCASSLERDRSYGYTFGSGTRLTVV.